These 12 T cell receptor beta chains were sequenced from one sample in a study of technical replicates of blood from several donors. Sequencing used immunoSEQ multiplex PCR; TCRdb keeps in-frame clones, though not all of them. The sample gives about 79,000 clones, 80% to 95% of which show up once; about 0.4% is in the top ten. Sequencing was done on a sample of T cells isolated from PBMCs. These receptor sequences come from a human donor in good health. Some clones in this sample may be carry-over from other donors' samples.

The chain links TRBV27 to TRBJ2-1; 8 bases match TRBD2. J was trimmed by 6 bases and V by 1 base; bases with no gene match: 5. The CDR3 loop spans 15 amino acids. Germline values: CDR1 MNHEY, CDR2 SMNVEV (reference sequence). CDR3 region: CASSLWTSPLNEQFF. The CDR3 DNA follows: TGTGCCAGCAGTTTATGGACTAGCCCTCTCAATGAGCAGTTCTTC.

The chain has TRBV5-4 and TRBJ2-7; D is possibly TRBD2 (5 bases). The CDR3 runs 18 residues. V lost 0 bases and J 2 bases, leaving 21 bases between the germline ends. Germline loops: CDR1 SGHNT, CDR2 YYREEE (reference sequence). CDR3 bases: TGTGCCAGCAGCTTGGGGGTCCGTGGGAGCGGTTCTACCTACGAGCAGTACTTC. Its protein product is CASSLGVRGSGSTYEQYF.

This clone appeared a single time. The chain uses TRBV11-3 and TRBJ2-6, with 10 bases lining up with TRBD1. This CDR3 is built from 17 residues. In germline, CDR1 is SGHNT, CDR2 YENEEA. V shed 4 bases, J shed 3 bases, and the junction held 6 bases outside the gene matches. DNA for the CDR3: TGTGCCAGCAGCTCACCGACAGGGGGCGATGGGGCCAACGTCCTGACTTTC. Its translation is CASSSPTGGDGANVLTF.

The chain uses TRBV13 and TRBJ2-7, with TRBD2 as a possible D gene (6 bases). This CDR3 is 16 amino acids long. Germline CDR1 reads PRHDT; CDR2 reads FYEKMQ (reference sequence). Trimming pared 4 bases from V and 9 bases from J, leaving 25 bases between. CDR3 in DNA: TGTGCCAGCAGCTGGACATTAGGTGGCGCACTGGAGGGGCAGTACTTC. Translated: CASSWTLGGALEGQYF.

V is TRBV9 and J is TRBJ2-3; D is possibly TRBD2 (7 bases). The CDR3 is made up of 16 amino acids. Germline CDR1 is SGDLS and CDR2 is YYNGEE. Trimming stripped 0 bases from V and 4 bases from J, with 15 bases between. Written as DNA, the CDR3 is TGTGCCAGCAGCGTAGGATCAGGGGAGGGGGCAGATACGCAGTATTTT. Amino acids: CASSVGSGEGADTQYF. Looking up the rest from reference TRBV9 and TRBJ2-3 gives the full variable domain: DSGVTQTPKHLITATGQRVTLRCSPRSGDLSVYWYQQSLDQGLQFLIQYYNGEERAKGNILERFSAQQFPDLHSELNLSSLELGDSALYFCASSVGSGEGADTQYFGPGTRLTVL.

This chain links TRBV6-1 with TRBJ2-7; tentatively, D is TRBD1 (6 bases). CDR3 length equals 15 residues. Germline CDR1 MNHNS, CDR2 SASEGT. Trimming stripped 1 base from V and 0 bases from J, with 10 bases between. CDR3 in DNA: TGTGCCAGCAGTGAAGTTATAGGGGGCTCCTACGAGCAGTACTTC. Residues: CASSEVIGGSYEQYF.

This sequence joins TRBV7-8 and TRBJ2-7; D is perhaps TRBD1 (5 bases). V was clipped by 0 bases and J by 0 bases, with 6 bases between them. The CDR3 is 14 residues long. The germline V gene has CDR1 SGHVS and CDR2 FQNEAQ. CDR3 sequence: CASSLAGLSYEQYF. CDR3 nucleotide sequence: TGTGCCAGCAGCTTAGCGGGGCTCTCCTACGAGCAGTACTTC.

The CDR3 spells CASSVGLGNEQFF. The CDR3 region has the DNA TGTGCCAGCAGCGTAGGTCTAGGTAATGAGCAGTTCTTC. The chain couples TRBV9 to TRBJ2-1; D is ambiguous. V was clipped by 0 bases and J by 7 bases, with 8 bases between them. The CDR3 consists of 13 residues. Germline CDR1 reads SGDLS; CDR2 reads YYNGEE.

This clone was recorded only once. This chain connects TRBV27 to TRBJ1-2, with 9 bases lining up with TRBD1. Germline V gene sequence: CDR1 MNHEY, CDR2 SMNVEV (reference sequence). This CDR3 contains 17 residues. Trimming removed 4 bases from V and 4 bases from J; junction bases left unmatched: 13. Here the CDR3 reads CASSYKLPGQGSYGYTF. CDR3 DNA sequence: TGTGCCAGCAGTTATAAGCTCCCGGGACAGGGATCCTATGGCTACACCTTC.

The rearrangement uses TRBV11-2 and TRBJ2-7; D perhaps matches TRBD1 (5 bases). CDR3 size: 15 residues. Germline V gives CDR1 SGHAT, CDR2 FQNNGV. V was shortened by 1 base and J by 4 bases, with 14 bases between the two germline ends. CDR3 nucleotide sequence: TGTGCCAGCAGCTTAGGATCAGGGTTAGTATACGAGCAGTACTTC. Amino acid sequence: CASSLGSGLVYEQYF. The full variable domain, completed using reference TRBV11-2 and TRBJ2-7, is EAGVAQSPRYKIIEKRQSVAFWCNPISGHATLYWYQQILGQGPKLLIQFQNNGVVDDSQLPKDRFSAERLKGVDSTLKIQPAKLEDSAVYLCASSLGSGLVYEQYFGPGTRLTVT.

CDR3 loop: CASSQLQGSAGANVLTF. CDR3 bases: TGTGCCAGCAGCCAACTTCAGGGTTCGGCTGGGGCCAACGTCCTGACTTTC. The chain recombines TRBV4-2 with TRBJ2-6; maybe TRBD1 (5 bases). Trimming removed 2 bases at V and 2 bases at J, with 13 bases between. Germline V gene lookup returns CDR1 LGHNA and CDR2 YNFKEQ. The length of the CDR3 is 17 residues.

The V and J genes are TRBV18 and TRBJ2-2; 8 nucleotides agree with TRBD2. From germline, CDR1 is KGHSH and CDR2 LQKENI. V dropped 6 bases and J dropped 0; count of bases not matched to a gene: 9. The CDR3 runs to 17 residues. The CDR3 protein is CASSRGGAGANTGELFF. Written as DNA, the CDR3 is TGTGCCAGCTCCCGGGGAGGAGCGGGAGCGAACACCGGGGAGCTGTTTTTT.